This TCR beta chain was observed in a study of Graves' ophthalmopathy and Graves' hyperthyroidism. Overall study: Before any treatment, peripheral blood was taken at the initial diagnosis.

Study observations and caveats: Most expanded thyroid clonotypes above 0.001 frequency also appeared in blood.

Unmatched junction bases numbered 20, after V lost 5 bases and J lost 5 bases. CDR3 length: 18 amino acids. In germline, CDR1 is SGHTA, CDR2 FQGTGA. CDR3 regions of TCR beta were amplified from RNA transcripts. The first-round RT-PCR employed HTBI primers together with the Qiagen OneStep RT-PCR kit. A multiplex PCR was then performed as the second round. TCRdb re-derived calls from the multiplex PCR reads in MiXCR, one entry per CDR3 protein. The table lists around 670,000 distinct CDR3 sequences, 40% of them singletons. Patients with other autoimmune diseases, uncontrolled infections, pregnancy or lactation were excluded. Orbital computed tomography, thyroid ultrasound, TRAb, serum thyroxine and clinical symptoms formed the basis of diagnosis. Concerning this clonotype: What it binds is not known.

The sample consisted of peripheral blood. The TCR sequence derives from an adult man with Graves' ophthalmopathy. J is TRBJ2-5 and V is TRBV7-3; TRBD1 aligns across 7 bases. Here the CDR3 reads CASSQELQGGISQETQYF. CDR3 DNA: TGTGCCAGCAGCCAAGAACTCCAAGGGGGCATTAGTCAGGAGACCCAGTACTTC.